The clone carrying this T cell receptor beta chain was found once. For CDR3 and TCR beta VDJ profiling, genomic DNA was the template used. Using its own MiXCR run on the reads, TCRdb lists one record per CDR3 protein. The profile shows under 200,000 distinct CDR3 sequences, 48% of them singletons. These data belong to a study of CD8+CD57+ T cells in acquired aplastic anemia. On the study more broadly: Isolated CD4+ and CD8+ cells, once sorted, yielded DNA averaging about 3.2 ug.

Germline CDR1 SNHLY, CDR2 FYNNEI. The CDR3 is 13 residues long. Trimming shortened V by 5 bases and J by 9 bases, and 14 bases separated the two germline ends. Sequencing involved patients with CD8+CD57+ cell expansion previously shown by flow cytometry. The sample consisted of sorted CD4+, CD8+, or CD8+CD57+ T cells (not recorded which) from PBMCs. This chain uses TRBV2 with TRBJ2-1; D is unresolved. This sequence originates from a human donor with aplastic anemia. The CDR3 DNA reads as TGTGCCAGCAGTTCCCTGGTCCGAAGTGAGCAGTTCTTC. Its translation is CASSSLVRSEQFF.